This is a list of T cell receptor beta chains from one sample in a study of technical replicates of blood from a handful of donors. Sequenced by immunoSEQ multiplex PCR; TCRdb stores in-frame clones only, minus some. This sample has about 80,000 clones, with 91% found just once. Material for sequencing was T cells isolated from PBMCs. The receptors stem from a human donor in good health. CDR3s include the opening cysteine and the closing phenylalanine or tryptophan. A D gene is named only where the DNA matches it firmly. Part of the rows lack a size; the others show once, few, many or a class for expanded clones.

J | V | size | D | DNA | CDR3
TRBJ1-3 | TRBV30 | NA | NA | TGTGCCTGGAGCGAGTCTGGAAACACCATATATTTT | CAWSESGNTIYF
TRBJ2-1 | TRBV27 | NA | NA | TGTGCCAGCAGTTTAGAGCGGACCTACAATGAGCAGTTCTTC | CASSLERTYNEQFF
TRBJ2-1 | TRBV19 | NA | NA | TGTGCCAGTAGTTTCGGGGGTAGCTCCTACAATGAGCAGTTCTTC | CASSFGGSSYNEQFF
TRBJ2-7 | TRBV7-9 | NA | TRBD2 | TGTGCCAGCGGCGGGGGTCCCCCCTACGAGCAGTACTTC | CASGGGPPYEQYF
TRBJ2-7 | TRBV30 | NA | NA | TGTGCCTGGAGTGTGAGTAGCTCCTACGAGCAGTACTTC | CAWSVSSSYEQYF
TRBJ2-5 | TRBV5-1 | NA | NA | TGCGCCAGCAGCTCGTCGTGGGGACACCCCCAAGAGACCCAGTACTTC | CASSSSWGHPQETQYF
TRBJ2-2 | TRBV5-1 | NA | NA | TGCGCCAGCGGAGGGGGCAGGAGATACACCGGGGAGCTGTTTTTT | CASGGGRRYTGELFF
TRBJ2-1 | TRBV4-1 | NA | NA | TGCGCCAGCAGCCACCGCAACGGGAGTTACATGGAGCAGTTCTTC | CASSHRNGSYMEQFF
TRBJ1-2 | TRBV25-1 | NA | NA | TGTGCCAGCAGTGAATATCCACAGGGTGGTGGCTACACCTTC | CASSEYPQGGGYTF
TRBJ2-7 | TRBV7-2 | NA | NA | TGTGCCAGCAGCTTTCTAGCGTCCTCGAGTCCGTACGAGCAGTACTTC | CASSFLASSSPYEQYF
TRBJ2-1 | TRBV9 | NA | NA | TGTGCCAGCAGCGCGGCAGGTAACCCCTACAATGAGCAGTTCTTC | CASSAAGNPYNEQFF
TRBJ2-7 | TRBV4-2 | NA | TRBD2 | TGTGCCAGCAGCTTGGGACTAGCGGGAGGGTACGAGCAGTACTTC | CASSLGLAGGYEQYF
TRBJ1-1 | TRBV10-3 | NA | TRBD1 | TGTGCCATCAGTGAGTCGTGGACAGGGGAAGGCGCTTTCTTT | CAISESWTGEGAFF
TRBJ2-7 | TRBV29-1 | NA | NA | TGCAGCGTTGAGGTAGCCTACGAGCAGTACTTC | CSVEVAYEQYF
TRBJ2-3 | TRBV6-1 | once | TRBD2 | TGTGCCAGCAGTGACATAGCGGGAGACAGCACAGATACGCAGTATTTT | CASSDIAGDSTDTQYF
TRBJ2-7 | TRBV29-1 | NA | NA | TGCAGCGTTGTTTCGGGGTACTCCTACGAGCAGTACTTC | CSVVSGYSYEQYF
TRBJ1-1 | TRBV23-1 | once | NA | TGCGCCAGCAGTCAATTGGGGGCGTTTCACGATGAAGCTTTCTTT | CASSQLGAFHDEAFF
TRBJ2-1 | TRBV19 | NA | TRBD2 | TGTGCCACTAGACTCGGGGGGGGCAATGAGCAGTTCTTC | CATRLGGGNEQFF
TRBJ2-1 | TRBV10-3 | NA | TRBD2 | TGTGCCATTCCAAAGGGACTAGCGGGATTTGAGCAGTTCTTC | CAIPKGLAGFEQFF
TRBJ2-7 | TRBV7-3 | NA | NA | TGTGCCAGCAGCTTAAACAGGGACTACGAGCAGTACTTC | CASSLNRDYEQYF
TRBJ2-3 | TRBV28 | NA | TRBD2 | TGTGCCAGCAGTTTGGGTCTAGCGGGAGCGGCAGATACGCAGTATTTT | CASSLGLAGAADTQYF
TRBJ2-3 | TRBV7-3 | NA | TRBD2 | TGTGCCAGCAGCTTTAGCGGGGCGACCACAGATACGCAGTATTTT | CASSFSGATTDTQYF
TRBJ1-1 | TRBV19 | NA | NA | TGTGCCAGTAAGGACAGCCAACTAATGAACACTGAAGCTTTCTTT | CASKDSQLMNTEAFF
TRBJ1-2 | TRBV9 | once | TRBD1 | TGTGCCAGCAGCGGAACCGGGACAGGGGACACCTATGGCTACACCTTC | CASSGTGTGDTYGYTF
TRBJ1-3 | TRBV5-1 | once | NA | TGCGCCAGCAGCCCTTCTATTGTTAACTCTGGAAACACCATATATTTT | CASSPSIVNSGNTIYF
TRBJ2-7 | TRBV5-1 | NA | NA | TGCGCCAGCAGCGCAAGCGGACGGGGTATATACGAGCAGTACTTC | CASSASGRGIYEQYF
TRBJ1-3 | TRBV28 | NA | NA | TGTGCCAGCAGTTTAATGGCAGGGCCTGGAAACACCATATATTTT | CASSLMAGPGNTIYF
TRBJ1-1 | TRBV7-8 | NA | NA | TGTGCCAGCAGCTTCGGTGGGCAGGCTGAAGCTTTCTTT | CASSFGGQAEAFF
TRBJ2-3 | TRBV7-9 | NA | TRBD2 | TGTGCCAGCAGCTTCTCGGCGGGAGGGTACCACACAGATACGCAGTATTTT | CASSFSAGGYHTDTQYF
TRBJ2-7 | TRBV19 | NA | NA | TGTGCCAGTAGTCCCGGGGGTTACGAGCAGTACTTC | CASSPGGYEQYF
TRBJ2-1 | TRBV19 | NA | TRBD2 | TGTGCCAGTGTTACTAGCGGGACCTACAATGAGCAGTTCTTC | CASVTSGTYNEQFF
TRBJ1-1 | TRBV19 | NA | TRBD1 | TGTGCCAGTAGTATGGACAGGGGGATTGGGACTGAAGCTTTCTTT | CASSMDRGIGTEAFF
TRBJ2-5 | TRBV13 | NA | TRBD2 | TGTGCCAGCGAGGTCGGCAGGGGGGAACTAGCGGGAGGAGGGGTCCAAGAGACCCAGTACTTC | CASEVGRGELAGGGVQETQYF
TRBJ2-7 | TRBV27 | NA | TRBD2 | TGTGCCAGCAGCCGCGGACTAGCGGGAATCTACGAGCAGTACTTC | CASSRGLAGIYEQYF
TRBJ2-5 | TRBV18 | NA | NA | TGTGCCAGCTCACCTCTCCAAGAGACCCAGTACTTC | CASSPLQETQYF
TRBJ1-5 | TRBV7-2 | NA | NA | TGTGCCAGCAGCTTAGTCAGGGGTGGCCAGCCCCAGCATTTT | CASSLVRGGQPQHF
TRBJ1-1 | TRBV6-5 | NA | NA | TGTGCCAGCAGTTACTGGCAGGGAAACACTGAAGCTTTCTTT | CASSYWQGNTEAFF
TRBJ2-1 | TRBV9 | NA | TRBD2 | TGTGCCAGCTCTAGCGGATCGAGCTCCTACAATGAGCAGTTCTTC | CASSSGSSSYNEQFF
TRBJ2-1 | TRBV9 | NA | TRBD2 | TGTGCCAGCAGCGGGGGACTAGGGGGGATATACAATGAGCAGTTCTTC | CASSGGLGGIYNEQFF
TRBJ2-5 | TRBV7-9 | NA | TRBD2 | TGTGCCAGCAGAACCGGACTAGCGGGAGCCCTGGGTGAGACCCAGTACTTC | CASRTGLAGALGETQYF
TRBJ1-5 | TRBV30 | NA | NA | TGTGCCTGGAGGGCTGATAGCAATCAGCCCCAGCATTTT | CAWRADSNQPQHF
TRBJ2-5 | TRBV10-1 | NA | TRBD2 | TGCGCCAGCAGTCCGACTAGCGGGAGAGCGGTGACCCAGTACTTC | CASSPTSGRAVTQYF
TRBJ2-2 | TRBV28 | NA | TRBD1 | TGTGCCAGCAGTTTACCCTTCAGGGGGAGCACCGGGGAGCTGTTTTTT | CASSLPFRGSTGELFF
TRBJ1-1 | TRBV2 | NA | TRBD1 | TGTGCCAGCACCACAGGGGAAGGAGCTTTCTTT | CASTTGEGAFF
TRBJ2-5 | TRBV19 | NA | NA | TGTGCCAGTAGAACAGGGGGGGGAGAGACCCAGTACTTC | CASRTGGGETQYF
TRBJ2-7 | TRBV6-5 | NA | NA | TGTGCCAGCAGTTATGATACAGCGGGCGAGCAGTACTTC | CASSYDTAGEQYF
TRBJ2-7 | TRBV4-2 | NA | NA | TGTGCCAGCAGCCAAGAAGGGGGAGACGAGCAGTACTTC | CASSQEGGDEQYF
TRBJ2-7 | TRBV9 | NA | TRBD1 | TGTGCCAGCAGCGCCGCCGGGACAGGGGGCGAGCAGTACTTC | CASSAAGTGGEQYF
TRBJ1-1 | TRBV7-9 | NA | TRBD1 | TGTGCCAGCAGCGCTCCGACAGGGCTCACTGAAGCTTTCTTT | CASSAPTGLTEAFF
TRBJ1-5 | TRBV19 | NA | NA | TGTGCCAGTAGTCAGCAGGATAGCAATCAGCCCCAGCATTTT | CASSQQDSNQPQHF
TRBJ1-1 | TRBV4-3 | NA | NA | TGCGCCAGCAGCCAAGTTCGAGACACTGAAGCTTTCTTT | CASSQVRDTEAFF
TRBJ2-5 | TRBV5-1 | NA | NA | TGCGCCAGCAGCTTGCGAGTAGCGCAAGAGACCCAGTACTTC | CASSLRVAQETQYF
TRBJ2-3 | TRBV2 | few | NA | TGTGCCAGCAGCAGACTAGAAATCGGCACAGATACGCAGTATTTT | CASSRLEIGTDTQYF
TRBJ1-1 | TRBV27 | few | TRBD1 | TGTGCCAGCAGTTTATCGGGGACAGGGGTCACTGAAGCTTTCTTT | CASSLSGTGVTEAFF
TRBJ2-7 | TRBV19 | NA | NA | TGTGCCAGTAGTATCGGGGGTACCCGCTACGAGCAGTACTTC | CASSIGGTRYEQYF
TRBJ1-1 | TRBV11-3 | NA | TRBD1 | TGTGCCAGCAGCGCCTGGGACAGGGGCGACACTGAAGCTTTCTTT | CASSAWDRGDTEAFF
TRBJ2-5 | TRBV6-1 | NA | NA | TGTGCCAGCAGTGAATCGGTGGGCGTACAAGAGACCCAGTACTTC | CASSESVGVQETQYF
TRBJ1-3 | TRBV19 | NA | NA | TGTGCCAGTAGTATAAAAGGAACTAGCTCTGGAAACACCATATATTTT | CASSIKGTSSGNTIYF
TRBJ2-7 | TRBV6-6 | NA | NA | TGTGCCAGCGCGGACAGCAATTCCGAGGAGGAGCAGTACTTC | CASADSNSEEEQYF
TRBJ2-2 | TRBV7-2 | NA | TRBD2 | TGTGCCAGCAGGTCGGCCGGGACTAGAGGCACCGGGGAGCTGTTTTTT | CASRSAGTRGTGELFF